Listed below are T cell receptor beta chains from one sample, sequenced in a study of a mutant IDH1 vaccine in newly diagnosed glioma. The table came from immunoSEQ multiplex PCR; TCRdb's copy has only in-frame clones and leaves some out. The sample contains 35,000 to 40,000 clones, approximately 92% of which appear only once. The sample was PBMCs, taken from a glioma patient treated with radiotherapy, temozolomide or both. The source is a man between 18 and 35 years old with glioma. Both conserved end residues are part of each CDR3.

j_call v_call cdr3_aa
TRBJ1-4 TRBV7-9 CASSLEGAGTTNEKLFF
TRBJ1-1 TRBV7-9 CASSLAGLMNTEAFF
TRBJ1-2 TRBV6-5 CASKRGDDGYTF
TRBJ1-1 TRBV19 CASSKTGGNTEAFF
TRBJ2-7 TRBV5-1 CASSGRQGRSYEQYF
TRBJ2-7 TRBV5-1 CASSLGTGGHEQYF
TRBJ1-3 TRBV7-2 CASSPQVYSGNTIYF
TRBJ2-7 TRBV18 CASSPGTSGSSSYEQYF
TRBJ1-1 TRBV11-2 CASSLSQGANTEAFF
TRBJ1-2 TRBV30 CAWSVQRGGYTF
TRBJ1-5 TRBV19 CASSPRDRGRVRQPQHF
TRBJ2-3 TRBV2 CASSDEGEDTQYF
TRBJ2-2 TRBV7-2 CASSVGGPAGELFF
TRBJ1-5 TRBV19 CASSNIATVNQPQHF
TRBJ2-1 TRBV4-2 CASSRWGWGPMGEIF
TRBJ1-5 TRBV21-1 CASSKAGHNNQPQHF
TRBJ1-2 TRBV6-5 CASSYTGRSYGYTF
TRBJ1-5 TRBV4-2 CASSQDRQGHQPQHF
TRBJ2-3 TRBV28 CASTRPGQGTDTQYF
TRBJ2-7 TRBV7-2 CASSSGTSGEYEQYF
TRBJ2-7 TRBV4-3 CASSLDTQREGPYEQYF
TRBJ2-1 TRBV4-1 CASSQGNLAVYNEQFF
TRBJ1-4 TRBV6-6 CASSSRFNEKLFF
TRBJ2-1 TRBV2 CASSDGGTSGVDEQFF
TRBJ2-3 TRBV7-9 CASSSREASTDTQYF
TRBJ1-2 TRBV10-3 CAISAGSGYTF
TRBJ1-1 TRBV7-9 CASRPGTGAEAFF
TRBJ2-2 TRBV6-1 CASPPGDTGELFF
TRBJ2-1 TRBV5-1 CASSLTDSSYNEQFF